This is a list of T cell receptor beta chains from one sample in a study of metastatic and nonmetastatic thyroid tumors. TCRdb re-called the PCR reads with MiXCR. Here the sample spans roughly 23,000 clones, around a fifth being singletons. The specimen sequenced was blood. Every receptor here comes from a male donor with papillary thyroid cancer or a benign thyroid nodule (not recorded which). Some clones in this sample may be carry-over from other donors' samples. The CDR3 runs from the conserved cysteine through the conserved F or W. Fields, in order: clone size, D gene, J gene, V gene, CDR3 DNA, CDR3 protein. D genes are given only for firm matches. Not every row has a clone size; where given, it reads once, few, many or a size class.

>many|TRBD1|TRBJ2-7|TRBV7-7
TGTGCTAGCAGCCTCAGACAGGGAAGCTCCTACGAGCAGTACTTC
CASSLRQGSSYEQYF
>.|TRBD1|TRBJ2-7|TRBV11-2
TGTGCCAGCAGCTTAGGGACAGGGGGCACGTACTTC
CASSLGTGGTYF
>medium-sized|.|TRBJ1-6|TRBV15
TGTGCCACCAGCAAACGCCAGACCTGGACCGACTTTTCACCCCTCCACTTT
CATSKRQTWTDFSPLHF
>medium-sized|.|TRBJ1-1|TRBV6-1
TGTGCCAGCAGTTTTCGGGGGCGGGTGGGCACTGAAGCTTTCTTT
CASSFRGRVGTEAFF
>medium-sized|TRBD2|TRBJ2-7|TRBV20-1
TGCAGTGCTAGATACCCTAGCGGGAGCTACGAGCAGTACTTC
CSARYPSGSYEQYF
>many|.|TRBJ1-2|TRBV7-9
TGTGCCAGCAGCTTAGGAAAGGGCCGAAACTATGGCTACACCTTC
CASSLGKGRNYGYTF
>many|TRBD1|TRBJ1-4|TRBV28
TGTGCCAGCAGGGAAGGATCAGTGACAGGGGAAGAAAAACTGTTTTTT
CASREGSVTGEEKLFF
>many|.|TRBJ1-6|TRBV28
TGTGCCAGCAGCGGGGGGGGGTCCTATAATTCACCCCTCCACTTT
CASSGGGSYNSPLHF
>many|.|TRBJ2-2|TRBV5-1
TGCGCCAGCAGCTTGGAAAGACCCGGAACGGGGGAGCTGTTTTTT
CASSLERPGTGELFF
>.|.|TRBJ2-7|TRBV5-1
TGCGCCAGCAGGAGTACAGAGACTAACGAGCAGTACTTC
CASRSTETNEQYF
>once|.|TRBJ2-1|TRBV20-1
TGCAGTGCTAGCGGAAAAAGTTACAATGAGCAGTTCTTC
CSASGKSYNEQFF
>few|.|TRBJ1-1|TRBV27
TGTGCCAGCAGTTTGAAAACAGGGAGCACTGAAGCTTTCTTT
CASSLKTGSTEAFF
>.|.|TRBJ2-1|TRBV28
TGTGCCAGCAGCTTGGCCGGACTGAGCTCCTACAATGAGCAGTTCTTC
CASSLAGLSSYNEQFF
>.|TRBD2|TRBJ2-2|TRBV3-1
TGTGCCAGCAGCCAAGTCTGGCTATCGGGAGGGCCGGACACCGGGGAGCTGTTTTTT
CASSQVWLSGGPDTGELFF
>many|.|TRBJ2-5|TRBV14
TGTGCCAGCAGCCCAGCCTGGAAAGGGTGGATGGAGACCCAGTACTTC
CASSPAWKGWMETQYF
>.|.|TRBJ1-4|TRBV20-1
TGCAGTGCTAGAGAAAGGGAAGGAGAGAAACTGTTTTTT
CSAREREGEKLFF
>many|.|TRBJ1-5|TRBV5-1
TGCGCCAGCAGCCTCAACAGGGAAACAGCCCAGCATTTT
CASSLNRETAQHF
>medium-sized|.|TRBJ2-7|TRBV12-3/TRBV12-4
TGTGCCAGCAGTTTAGTACAGCAGTACGAGCAGTACTTC
CASSLVQQYEQYF
>.|.|TRBJ2-7|TRBV28
TGTGCCAGCAGTTTATCCCCCGACAGCGAGCAGTACTTC
CASSLSPDSEQYF
>medium-sized|TRBD2|TRBJ2-3|TRBV6-1
TGTGCCAGCAGTGGGCTAGCGGGGGACACAGATACGCAGTATTTT
CASSGLAGDTDTQYF
>medium-sized|TRBD1|TRBJ1-6|TRBV5-1
TGCGCCAGCAGAATGACAGGGGCCTCTGATTCACCCCTCCACTTT
CASRMTGASDSPLHF
>many|.|TRBJ2-7|TRBV29-1
TGCAGCGCCGCTGAGGGATACGAGCAGTACTTC
CSAAEGYEQYF
>many|TRBD2|TRBJ2-1|TRBV10-2
TGCGCCAGCTCTTTAGCTAGCGGGGCCAATGAGCAGTTCTTC
CASSLASGANEQFF
>.|.|TRBJ2-2|TRBV5-1
TGCGCCAGCAGCTCCATGGGATCCGGTGAGCTGTTTTTT
CASSSMGSGELFF
>few|.|TRBJ2-5|TRBV3-1
TGTGCCAGCAGCCAAAGCACGATAGGGAGGGAGACCCAGTACTTC
CASSQSTIGRETQYF
>.|TRBD2|TRBJ2-5|TRBV20-1
TGCAGTGCTAGAGGGGGACTAGCGGGAGTTCGGGAGACCCAGTACTTC
CSARGGLAGVRETQYF
>many|TRBD1|TRBJ2-7|TRBV5-1
TGCGCCAGCAGCTTCCAAGGACAGGGGTCCGAGCAGTACTTC
CASSFQGQGSEQYF
>.|TRBD1|TRBJ2-3|TRBV12-3/TRBV12-4
TGTGCCAGCACCAGACAGGGGGCGATCACAGATACGCAGTATTTT
CASTRQGAITDTQYF
>.|.|TRBJ2-3|TRBV11-2
TGTGCCAGCTTAAGAACCGTGGGGATCCTAAGCACATATACGCAGTATTTT
CASLRTVGILSTYTQYF